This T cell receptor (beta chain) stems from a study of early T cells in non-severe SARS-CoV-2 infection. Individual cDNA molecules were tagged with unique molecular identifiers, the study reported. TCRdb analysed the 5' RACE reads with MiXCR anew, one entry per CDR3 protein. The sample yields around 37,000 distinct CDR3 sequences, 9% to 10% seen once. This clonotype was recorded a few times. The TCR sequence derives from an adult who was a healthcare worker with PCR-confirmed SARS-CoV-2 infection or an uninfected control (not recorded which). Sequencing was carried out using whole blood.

The CDR3 bases are TGTGCCAGCAGTATCAATCCCCCCGAGGTGCAGTTCTTC. This translates into CASSINPPEVQFF. This chain links TRBV27 with TRBJ2-1; no clear D gene. Germline assignment: CDR1 MNHEY and CDR2 SMNVEV (reference sequence). With 5 bases removed from V and 12 bases from J, the gap between germline ends came to 17 bases. This CDR3 spans 13 amino acids.